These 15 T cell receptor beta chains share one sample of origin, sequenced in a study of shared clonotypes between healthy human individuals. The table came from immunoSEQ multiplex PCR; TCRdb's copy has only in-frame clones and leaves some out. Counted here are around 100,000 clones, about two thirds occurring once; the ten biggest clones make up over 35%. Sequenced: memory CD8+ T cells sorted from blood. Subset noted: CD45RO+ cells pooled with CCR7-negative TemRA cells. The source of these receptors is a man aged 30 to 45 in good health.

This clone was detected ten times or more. The CDR3 bases are TGTGCCAGCAGTGTGGGAATAAGGACACTCGGCGAGCAGTACTTC. Protein: CASSVGIRTLGEQYF. The chain is built from TRBV25-1 and TRBJ2-7; maybe TRBD1 (5 bases). CDR3 length: 15 residues. CDR1 and CDR2 (germline): MGHDK, SYGVNS. Trimming shortened V by 4 bases and J by 6 bases, and 19 bases separated the two germline ends.

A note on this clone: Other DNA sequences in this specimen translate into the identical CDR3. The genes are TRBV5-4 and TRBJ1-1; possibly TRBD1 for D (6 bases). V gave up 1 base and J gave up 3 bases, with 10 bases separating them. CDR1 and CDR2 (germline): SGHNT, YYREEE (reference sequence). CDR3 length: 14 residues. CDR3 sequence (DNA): TGTGCCAGCAGCTTGTGGGGGGCTGACACTGAAGCTTTCTTT. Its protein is CASSLWGADTEAFF.

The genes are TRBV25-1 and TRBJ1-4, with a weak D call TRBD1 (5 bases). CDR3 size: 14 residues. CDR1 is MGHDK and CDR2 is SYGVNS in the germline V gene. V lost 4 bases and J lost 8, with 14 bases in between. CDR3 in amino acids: CASSVGENWEKLFF. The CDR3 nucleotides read TGTGCCAGCAGTGTGGGGGAGAATTGGGAAAAACTGTTTTTT.

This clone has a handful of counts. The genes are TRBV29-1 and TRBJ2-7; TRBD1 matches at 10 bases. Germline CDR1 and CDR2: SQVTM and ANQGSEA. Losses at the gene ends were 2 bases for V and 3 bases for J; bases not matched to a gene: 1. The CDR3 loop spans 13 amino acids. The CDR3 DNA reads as TGCAGCGTTGAACGGGACAGGGGCTACGAGCAGTACTTC. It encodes CSVERDRGYEQYF.

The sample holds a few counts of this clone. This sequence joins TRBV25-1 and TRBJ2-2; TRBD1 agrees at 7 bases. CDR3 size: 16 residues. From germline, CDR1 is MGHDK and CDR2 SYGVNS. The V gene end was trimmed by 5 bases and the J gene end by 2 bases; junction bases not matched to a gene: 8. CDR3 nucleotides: TGTGCCAGCAGTAGTTCCGGGACAGCAAACACCGGGGAGCTGTTTTTT. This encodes CASSSSGTANTGELFF.

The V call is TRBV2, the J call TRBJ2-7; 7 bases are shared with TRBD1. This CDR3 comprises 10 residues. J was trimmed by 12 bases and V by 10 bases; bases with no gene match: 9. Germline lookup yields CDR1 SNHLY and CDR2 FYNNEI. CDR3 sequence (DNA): TGTGCCACCCCTAGGCGGACAGGGTACTTC. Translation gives CATPRRTGYF.

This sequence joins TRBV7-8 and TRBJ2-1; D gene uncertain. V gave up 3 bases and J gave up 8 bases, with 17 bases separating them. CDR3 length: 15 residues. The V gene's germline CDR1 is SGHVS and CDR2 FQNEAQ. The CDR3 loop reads CASSFGPPPEDEQFF. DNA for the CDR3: TGTGCCAGCAGCTTTGGGCCTCCCCCAGAGGATGAGCAGTTCTTC.

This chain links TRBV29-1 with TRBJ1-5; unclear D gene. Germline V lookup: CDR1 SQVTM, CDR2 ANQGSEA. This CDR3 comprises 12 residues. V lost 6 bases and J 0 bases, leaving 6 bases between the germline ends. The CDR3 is CSVKYSNQPQHF. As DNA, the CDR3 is TGCAGCGTAAAATATAGCAATCAGCCCCAGCATTTT.

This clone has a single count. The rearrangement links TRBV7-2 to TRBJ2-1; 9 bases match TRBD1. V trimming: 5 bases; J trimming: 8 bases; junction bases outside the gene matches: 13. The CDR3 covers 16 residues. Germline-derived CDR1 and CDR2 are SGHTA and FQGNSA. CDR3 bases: TGTGCCAGCAGCCTACGGTGGACAGGGGATCCCCATGAGCAGTTCTTC. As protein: CASSLRWTGDPHEQFF.

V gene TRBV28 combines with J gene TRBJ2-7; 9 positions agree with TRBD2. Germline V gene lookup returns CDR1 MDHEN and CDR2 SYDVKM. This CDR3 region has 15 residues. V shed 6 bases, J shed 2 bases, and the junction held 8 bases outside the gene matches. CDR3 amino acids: CASSISASGTYEQYF. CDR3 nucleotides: TGTGCCAGCAGCATCTCGGCTAGCGGGACCTACGAGCAGTACTTC.

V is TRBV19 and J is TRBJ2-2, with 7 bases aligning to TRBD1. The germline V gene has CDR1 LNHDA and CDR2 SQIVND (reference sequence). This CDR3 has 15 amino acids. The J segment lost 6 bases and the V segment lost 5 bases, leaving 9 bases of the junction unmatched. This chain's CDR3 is CASSETTGAPGELFF. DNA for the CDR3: TGTGCCAGTAGTGAAACAACAGGGGCCCCCGGGGAGCTGTTTTTT.

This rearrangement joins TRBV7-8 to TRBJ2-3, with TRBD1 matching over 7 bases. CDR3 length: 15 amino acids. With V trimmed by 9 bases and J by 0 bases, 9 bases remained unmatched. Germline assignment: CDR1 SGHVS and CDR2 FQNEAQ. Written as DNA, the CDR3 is TGTGCCAGTGACAGGGATCCCTCTAGCACAGATACGCAGTATTTT. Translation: CASDRDPSSTDTQYF.

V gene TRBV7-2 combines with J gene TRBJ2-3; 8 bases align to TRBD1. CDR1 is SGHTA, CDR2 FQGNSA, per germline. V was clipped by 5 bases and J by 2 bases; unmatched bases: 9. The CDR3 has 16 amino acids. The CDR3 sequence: CASSPVRDRLTDTQYF. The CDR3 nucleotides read TGTGCCAGCAGCCCCGTGAGGGACAGGCTCACAGATACGCAGTATTTT.

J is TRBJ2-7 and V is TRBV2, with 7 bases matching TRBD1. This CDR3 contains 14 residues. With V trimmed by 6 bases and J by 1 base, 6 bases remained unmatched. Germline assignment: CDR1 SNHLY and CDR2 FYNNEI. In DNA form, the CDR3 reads TGTGCCAGCAGGGATCCGGGACAGTCCTACGAGCAGTACTTC. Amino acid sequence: CASRDPGQSYEQYF. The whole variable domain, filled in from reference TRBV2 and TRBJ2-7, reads EPEVTQTPSHQVTQMGQEVILRCVPISNHLYFYWYRQILGQKVEFLVSFYNNEISEKSEIFDDQFSVERPDGSNFTLKIRSTKLEDSAMYFCASRDPGQSYEQYFGPGTRLTVT.

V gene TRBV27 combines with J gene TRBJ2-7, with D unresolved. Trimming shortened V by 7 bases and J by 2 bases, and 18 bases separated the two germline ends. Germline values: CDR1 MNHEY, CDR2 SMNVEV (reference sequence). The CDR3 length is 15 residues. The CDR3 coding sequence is TGTGCCAGCACCCCTAGGAGAGGTCGGGCCTACGAGCAGTACTTC. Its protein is CASTPRRGRAYEQYF.